This entry concerns a single T cell receptor beta chain. There is no known antigen for this receptor. No base quality information exists; no much larger clone differs at one position. The sample is drawn from a study of control samples from healthy donors and cancer patients (dated by TCRdb to about 2020). The germline V gene (reference sequence) sets CDR1 to LNHDA and CDR2 to SQIVND. The CDR3 measures 16 amino acids from cysteine to phenylalanine. The retained sequence is limited to the CDR3, 48 bases, with the frame set at the first base. The germline ends are 17 bases apart after V is trimmed by 5 bases and J by 0 bases. The library was built by means of the immunoSEQ multiplex PCR assay. TCRdb took this table from immuneACCESS and kept in-frame rearrangements with V and J called. Such tables lack part of the clones; where checked against another copy, unresolved V genes explain under half of the gap, and the rest is unexplained. Counted in this sample were about 49,000 clones; roughly 92% of them appeared once. The top ten constitute just under 0.8% of the sample.

This TCR derives from a man younger than 40 with colorectal cancer. The chain joins TRBV19 to TRBJ2-7, with a weak D call of TRBD1 (5 bases match). Sequences were obtained from PBMCs. The nucleotide sequence reads TGTGCCAGTAGTCATGGCAGGGTGGGCCTCTCCTACGAGCAGTACTTC. Protein translation: CASSHGRVGLSYEQYF.